This record looks at one T cell receptor beta chain sequence and its context. This entry is derived from a study of T cells in localized non-small cell lung cancer. Clones were read by immunoSEQ multiplex PCR, and TCRdb kept only the in-frame ones, dropping some. Of some 82,000 clones listed, around 81% were seen once; the top ten hold about 19%. CDR1 SGHRS and CDR2 YFSETQ come from the germline V gene. V shed 4 bases, J shed 5 bases, and the junction held 3 bases outside the gene matches. There are 13 residues in the CDR3. This sequence was found in a man between 40 and 69 years old with stage II squamous cell lung carcinoma. Source: PBMCs, taken before any cancer treatment. The V and J genes are TRBV5-1 and TRBJ2-5, with 9 bases that match TRBD1. The CDR3 nucleotides read TGCGCCAGCAGCCGGACAGGGGATGAGACCCAGTACTTC. Encoded protein: CASSRTGDETQYF. The whole variable domain, filled in from reference TRBV5-1 and TRBJ2-5, reads KAGVTQTPRYLIKTRGQQVTLSCSPISGHRSVSWYQQTPGQGLQFLFEYFSETQRNKGNFPGRFSGRQFSNSRSEMNVSTLELGDSALYLCASSRTGDETQYFGPGTRLLVL.